This T cell receptor beta chain appears in the sequencing data of a study of PD-1 blockade in classical Hodgkin lymphoma. Stated time point: newly diagnosed, previously untreated cHL patient sample. Isolation of CD8+ T cells from thawed PBMCs used magnetic negative selection. The study compared against PBMCs from newly diagnosed, untreated classical Hodgkin lymphoma. The table came from immunoSEQ multiplex PCR; TCRdb's copy has only in-frame clones and leaves some out. The sample records 13,000 to 15,000 clones, around 93% being singletons. Details on this clone: Its matching antigen is unknown.

Findings and limits, study-wide: According to reports, newly diagnosed patients had lower baseline TCR diversity than healthy donors, and relapsed/refractory patients had lower baseline TCR diversity still.

Germline-derived CDR1 and CDR2 are SGHRS and YFSETQ. This CDR3 has 15 residues. With 1 base removed from V and 6 bases from J, the gap between germline ends came to 14 bases. This rearrangement joins TRBV5-1 to TRBJ2-1; maybe TRBD1 (6 bases). The origin of this receptor is a human donor with classical Hodgkin lymphoma. Sequenced sample: CD8+ T cells from blood. The CDR3 protein is CASSLFYAQGNEQFF. The CDR3 coding sequence is TGCGCCAGCAGCTTGTTCTACGCACAGGGCAATGAGCAGTTCTTC.